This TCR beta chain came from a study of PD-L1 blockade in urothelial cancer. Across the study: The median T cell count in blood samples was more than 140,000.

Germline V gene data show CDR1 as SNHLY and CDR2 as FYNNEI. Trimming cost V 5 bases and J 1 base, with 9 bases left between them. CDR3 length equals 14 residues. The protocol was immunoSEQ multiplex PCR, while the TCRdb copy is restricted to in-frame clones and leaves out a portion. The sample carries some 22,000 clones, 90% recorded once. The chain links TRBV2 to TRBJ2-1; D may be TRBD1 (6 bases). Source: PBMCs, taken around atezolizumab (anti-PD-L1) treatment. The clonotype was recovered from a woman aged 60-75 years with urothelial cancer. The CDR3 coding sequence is TGTGCCAGCAGTCAACAGGGTTCCTACAATGAGCAGTTCTTC. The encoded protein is CASSQQGSYNEQFF.